Listed here is a single T cell receptor (beta chain). Its recognized antigen is unknown. Within one base of it there is no much larger clone, and no base qualities were kept. The sample comes from a study of blood T cell repertoires in COVID-19 (dated by TCRdb to about 2020). Regarding the study in general: Samples from collaborators originated in the United States, Italy and Spain and spanned both the acute and convalescent phases of COVID-19. The prospective study material was composed of cDNA or gDNA derived from T cells, B-cell-depleted T cells, or PBMCs. Samples came from the ongoing ImmuneRACE study (first 160 participants) plus 1,254 subjects from 6 global collaborators. Where available, HLA class I and class II types were taken from metadata supplied by the sample provider and were not determined by assay-based typing. Sample metadata almost always included a de-identified subject ID, COVID-19 status, age in years and sex. Subjects who had been exposed to COVID-19, were actively infected with it, or had recovered from it provided the deeply sampled blood TCRbeta repertoires that made up the dataset. The repertoires were made available in a free public database intended to serve as a resource for research on the immune response to SARS-CoV-2. Here is what the overall study found, with its caveats: How much clinical and demographic metadata was included differed by source and by participant, and the metadata was provided uncurated.

The CDR3 goes from the cysteine to the phenylalanine over 14 residues. Here the CDR3 DNA is all that survives: 42 bases in frame from base 1. CDR1 and CDR2, per the germline V gene, are MGHDK and SYGVNS. Relative to germline, V is missing 6 bases and J is missing 4 bases, with 5 bases of the junction outside any gene match. TCRbeta CDR3 regions were amplified from genomic DNA by means of the immunoSEQ Assay, a bias-controlled multiplex PCR. Concerning the study's data processing: Within the assay, amplification of reference gene primers was used to estimate how many nucleated cells each sample contained. Sequence reads were collapsed and filtered to measure the absolute abundance of every unique TCRbeta CDR3 rearrangement. Productive Simpson clonality was computed per sample as the square root of Simpson's diversity index over productive rearrangements. TCRdb retrieved this table from immuneACCESS and kept in-frame rearrangements only. Not all clones are present; in checked studies, unresolved V genes account for under half, and no reason is known for the remainder. V and J calls and clone size are as listed in that table; D and trimming were resolved from the DNA. The table for this sample lists 150,000 to 200,000 clones; around 80% of them were counted only once. Jointly, the top ten make up about a sixth of the sample.

Enrolling through a virtual design, the prospective study's participants ranged in age from roughly 18 to 90 years and lived across 20 to 25 United States geographic areas. In the prospective study, participants were assigned to cohorts based on the clinical history participants reported in a screening survey and a study questionnaire. Each participant in the prospective study had whole blood, serum and a nasopharyngeal or oropharyngeal swab collected by mobile phlebotomists. Additional blood draws and questionnaires over an approximately two-month period could optionally be provided by prospective study participants. Prospective study blood samples were shipped either frozen or at room temperature before DNA extraction.

The TCR sequence derives from a woman aged 45-60 years with acute COVID-19. The chain joins TRBV25-1 to TRBJ1-2, with TRBD1 identical over 10 junction bases. Sequenced sample: PBMCs or T cells enriched from blood (not recorded which). For the CDR3, the sequence is CASSRDRGSYGYTF. The bases are TGTGCCAGCAGCCGGGACAGGGGAAGCTATGGCTACACCTTC.